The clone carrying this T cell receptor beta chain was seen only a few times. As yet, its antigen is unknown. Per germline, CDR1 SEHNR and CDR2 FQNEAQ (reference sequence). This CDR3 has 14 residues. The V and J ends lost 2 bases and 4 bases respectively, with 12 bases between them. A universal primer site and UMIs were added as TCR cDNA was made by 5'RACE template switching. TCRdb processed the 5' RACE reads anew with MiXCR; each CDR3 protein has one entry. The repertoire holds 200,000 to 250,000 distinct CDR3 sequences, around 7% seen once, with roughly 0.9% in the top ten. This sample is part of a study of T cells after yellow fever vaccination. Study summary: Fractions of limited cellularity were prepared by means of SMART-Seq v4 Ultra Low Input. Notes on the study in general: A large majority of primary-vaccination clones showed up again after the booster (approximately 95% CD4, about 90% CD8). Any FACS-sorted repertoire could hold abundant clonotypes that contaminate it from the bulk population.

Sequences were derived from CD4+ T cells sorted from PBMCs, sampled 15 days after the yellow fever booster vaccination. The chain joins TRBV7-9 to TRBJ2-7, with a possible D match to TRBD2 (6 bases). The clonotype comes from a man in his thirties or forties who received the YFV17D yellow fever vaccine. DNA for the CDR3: TGTGCCAGCAGCTTAAGGCGCGGGACGTACGAGCAGTACTTC. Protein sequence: CASSLRRGTYEQYF.